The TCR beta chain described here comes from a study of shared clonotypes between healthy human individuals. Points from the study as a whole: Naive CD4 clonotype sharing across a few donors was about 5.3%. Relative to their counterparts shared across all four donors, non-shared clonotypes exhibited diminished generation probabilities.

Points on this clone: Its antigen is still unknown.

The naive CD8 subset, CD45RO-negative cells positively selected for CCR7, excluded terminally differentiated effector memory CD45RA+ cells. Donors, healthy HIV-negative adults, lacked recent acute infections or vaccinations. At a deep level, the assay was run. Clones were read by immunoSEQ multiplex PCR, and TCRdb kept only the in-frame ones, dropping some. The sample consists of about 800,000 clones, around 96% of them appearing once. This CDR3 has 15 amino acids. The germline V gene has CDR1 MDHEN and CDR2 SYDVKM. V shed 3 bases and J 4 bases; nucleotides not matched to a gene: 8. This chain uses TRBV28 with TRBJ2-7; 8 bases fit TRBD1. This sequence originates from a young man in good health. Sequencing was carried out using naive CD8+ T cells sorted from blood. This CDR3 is CASSFPHDRGYEQYF. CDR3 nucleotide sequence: TGTGCCAGCAGTTTCCCTCACGACAGGGGTTACGAGCAGTACTTC.